This T cell receptor beta chain is drawn from a study of T cell repertoires in cytomegalovirus infection. Study-wide context: Newly reported HLA-C-restricted and thoroughly characterized HLA-B-restricted CMV epitopes were employed. Signatures in public TCR beta sequences pointed to both CMV infection and matching HLA type.

Turning to this clonotype: Its antigen is unidentified.

MiXCR was run by TCRdb on the reads, yielding one entry per CDR3 protein. The data hold approximately 990,000 distinct CDR3 sequences, with roughly a third observed a single time. This CDR3 region has 13 residues. Trimming left V 2 bases short and J 7 bases short, with 10 bases between. The sample consisted of cultured CD8+ T cells from PBMCs, taken from culture after CMV antigen stimulation. The rearrangement links TRBV12-3 or TRBV12-4 to TRBJ2-3; perhaps TRBD1 as D (6 bases). The sequence derives from a human donor in good health (CMV status not recorded). Some clones in this sample may be carry-over from other donors' samples. CDR3 region: CASSLSRGHTQYF. The CDR3 DNA is TGTGCCAGCAGTTTAAGCAGGGGACATACGCAGTATTTT.